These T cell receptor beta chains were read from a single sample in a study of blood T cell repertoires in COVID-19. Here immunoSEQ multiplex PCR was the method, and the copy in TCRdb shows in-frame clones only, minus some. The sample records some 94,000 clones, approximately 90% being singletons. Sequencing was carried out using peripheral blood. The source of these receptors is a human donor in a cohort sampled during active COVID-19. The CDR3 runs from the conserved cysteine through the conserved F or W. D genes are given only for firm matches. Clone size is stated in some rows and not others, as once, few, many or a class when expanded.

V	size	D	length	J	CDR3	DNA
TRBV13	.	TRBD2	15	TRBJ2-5	CASLNAGGAWETQYF	TGTGCCAGCTTAAACGCGGGGGGCGCGTGGGAGACCCAGTACTTC
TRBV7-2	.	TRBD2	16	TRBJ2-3	CASSLGPSGRPDTQYF	TGTGCCAGCAGCTTAGGCCCTAGCGGGAGGCCAGATACGCAGTATTTT
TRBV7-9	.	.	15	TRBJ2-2	CASSRTRNPTGELFF	TGTGCCAGCAGCAGGACACGGAATCCCACCGGGGAGCTGTTTTTT
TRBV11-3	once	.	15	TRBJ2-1	CASSLGEGEYDEQFF	TGTGCCAGCAGCTTAGGGGAAGGGGAATATGATGAGCAGTTCTTC
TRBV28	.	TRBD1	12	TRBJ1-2	CASSGQDYGYTF	TGTGCCAGCAGCGGACAGGACTATGGCTACACCTTC
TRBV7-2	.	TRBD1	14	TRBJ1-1	CASSHATGDTEAFF	TGTGCCAGCAGCCACGCGACAGGGGACACTGAAGCTTTCTTT
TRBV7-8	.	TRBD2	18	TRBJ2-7	CASSLGQGRTSGTGEQYF	TGTGCCAGCAGCTTAGGCCAGGGGCGGACTAGCGGGACCGGCGAGCAGTACTTC
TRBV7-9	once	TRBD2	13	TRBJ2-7	CASSSALAGEQYF	TGTGCCAGCAGCTCGGCGCTAGCGGGAGAGCAGTACTTC
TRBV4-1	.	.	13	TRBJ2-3	CASRRDQLDTQYF	TGCGCCAGCAGGCGGGACCAGTTAGATACGCAGTATTTT
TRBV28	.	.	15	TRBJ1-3	CASSFFRDSGNTIYF	TGTGCCAGCAGTTTTTTCCGAGACTCTGGAAACACCATATATTTT
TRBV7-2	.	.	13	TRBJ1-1	CASSLGQNTEAFF	TGTGCCAGCAGCTTGGGACAGAACACTGAAGCTTTCTTT
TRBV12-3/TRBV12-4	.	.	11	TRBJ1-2	CASSNYGGYTF	TGTGCCAGCAGTAACTATGGGGGCTACACCTTC
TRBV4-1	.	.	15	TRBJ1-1	CASTKAVQGNTEAFF	TGCGCCAGCACCAAGGCAGTGCAGGGCAACACTGAAGCTTTCTTT
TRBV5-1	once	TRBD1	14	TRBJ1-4	CASSSGTGGEKLFF	TGCGCCAGCAGTTCAGGGACAGGGGGTGAAAAACTGTTTTTT
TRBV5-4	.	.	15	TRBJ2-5	CASSLASTSSETQYF	TGTGCCAGCAGCTTGGCCTCGACTAGTTCGGAGACCCAGTACTTC
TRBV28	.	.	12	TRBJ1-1	CASSLSNTEAFF	TGTGCCAGCAGTTTAAGCAACACTGAAGCTTTCTTT
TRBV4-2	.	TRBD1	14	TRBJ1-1	CASSVDRGNTEAFF	TGTGCCAGCAGCGTCGACAGGGGGAACACTGAAGCTTTCTTT
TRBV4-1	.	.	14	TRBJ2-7	CASSQAGFSYEQYF	TGCGCCAGCAGCCAAGCAGGGTTCTCCTACGAGCAGTACTTC
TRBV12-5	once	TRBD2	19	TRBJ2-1	CASGLIPPTSGRVVNEQFF	TGTGCTAGTGGTTTGATCCCACCGACTAGCGGGAGGGTAGTTAATGAGCAGTTCTTC
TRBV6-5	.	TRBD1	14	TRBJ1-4	CASSRDRGVEKLFF	TGTGCCAGCAGTCGGGACAGGGGTGTTGAAAAACTGTTTTTT
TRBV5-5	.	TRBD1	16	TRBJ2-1	CASSFFVDRVYNEQFF	TGTGCCAGCAGCTTTTTTGTGGACAGGGTTTACAATGAGCAGTTCTTC
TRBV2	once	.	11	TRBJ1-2	CASIGGYGYTF	TGTGCCAGCATAGGGGGCTATGGCTACACCTTC
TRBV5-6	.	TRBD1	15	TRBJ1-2	CASSSGQGFYYGYTF	TGTGCCAGCAGCTCGGGACAGGGGTTTTACTATGGCTACACCTTC
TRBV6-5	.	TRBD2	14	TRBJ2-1	CASSYGTSDNEQFF	TGTGCCAGCAGTTACGGGACTAGCGACAATGAGCAGTTCTTC
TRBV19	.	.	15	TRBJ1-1	CASTTRGSGNTEAFF	TGTGCCAGTACCACCCGGGGAAGCGGGAACACTGAAGCTTTCTTT
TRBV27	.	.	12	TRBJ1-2	CASRRGANGYTF	TGTGCCAGTAGGCGGGGGGCGAATGGCTACACCTTC
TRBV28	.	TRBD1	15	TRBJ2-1	CASSETGGASNEQFF	TGTGCCAGCAGCGAGACAGGGGGCGCCTCCAATGAGCAGTTCTTC
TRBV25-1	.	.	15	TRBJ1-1	CASSEWPGMNTEAFF	TGTGCCAGCAGTGAATGGCCGGGTATGAACACTGAAGCTTTCTTT
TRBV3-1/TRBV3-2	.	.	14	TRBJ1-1	CASSPETGNTEAFF	TGTGCCAGCAGCCCGGAAACAGGGAATACTGAAGCTTTCTTT
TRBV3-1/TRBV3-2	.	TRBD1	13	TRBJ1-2	CASSFTGGDGYTF	TGTGCCAGCAGCTTCACAGGGGGGGATGGCTACACCTTC
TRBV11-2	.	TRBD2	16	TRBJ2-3	CASSLSGGAVEDTQYF	TGTGCCAGCAGCCTATCCGGGGGGGCCGTTGAAGATACGCAGTATTTT
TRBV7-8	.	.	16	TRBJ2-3	CASSLVTPSSTDTQYF	TGTGCCAGCAGCTTAGTGACTCCCTCTAGCACAGATACGCAGTATTTT
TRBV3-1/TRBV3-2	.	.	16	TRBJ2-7	CASSLRGGSALYEQYF	TGTGCCAGCAGCCTAAGAGGGGGATCTGCGTTGTACGAGCAGTACTTC
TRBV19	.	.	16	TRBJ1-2	CASSGEATERFYGYTF	TGTGCCAGTAGTGGAGAGGCAACGGAACGCTTCTATGGCTACACCTTC
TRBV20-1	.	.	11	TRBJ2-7	CSASGSYEQYF	TGCAGTGCTAGCGGGAGTTACGAGCAGTACTTC
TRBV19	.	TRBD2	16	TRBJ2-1	CASSMGWLAGASEQFF	TGTGCCAGTAGTATGGGGTGGCTAGCGGGAGCTAGTGAGCAGTTCTTC
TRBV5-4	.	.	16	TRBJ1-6	CASSHTGGPYNSPLHF	TGTGCCAGCAGCCATACGGGGGGCCCCTATAATTCACCCCTCCACTTT
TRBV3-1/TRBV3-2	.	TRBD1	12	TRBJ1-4	CASSQPGQGLFF	TGTGCCAGCAGCCAACCAGGACAGGGGTTGTTTTTT
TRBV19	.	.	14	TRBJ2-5	CASSPWGVEETQYF	TGTGCCAGTAGTCCTTGGGGAGTCGAAGAGACCCAGTACTTC
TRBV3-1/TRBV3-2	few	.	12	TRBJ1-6	CASRILGSPLHF	TGTGCCAGCAGGATTCTGGGCTCACCCCTCCACTTT
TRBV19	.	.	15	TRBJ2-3	CASNPRGGSTDTQYF	TGTGCCAGTAACCCAAGGGGGGGAAGCACAGATACGCAGTATTTT
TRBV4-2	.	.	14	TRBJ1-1	CASSPELADTEAFF	TGTGCCAGCAGCCCGGAGCTTGCGGACACTGAAGCTTTCTTT
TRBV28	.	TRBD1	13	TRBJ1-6	CASKGQAGPPLHF	TGTGCCAGCAAAGGACAGGCTGGACCACCCCTCCACTTT
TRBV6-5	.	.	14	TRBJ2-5	CASSYSGLQETQYF	TGTGCCAGCAGTTACTCGGGACTTCAAGAGACCCAGTACTTC
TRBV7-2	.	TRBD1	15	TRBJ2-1	CASSTLDRGSNEQFF	TGTGCCAGCAGCACTCTTGACAGGGGAAGCAATGAGCAGTTCTTC
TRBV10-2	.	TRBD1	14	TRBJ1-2	CASTLGQGNYGYTF	TGCGCCAGCACCCTAGGACAGGGTAACTATGGCTACACCTTC
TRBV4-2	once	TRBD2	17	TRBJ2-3	CASSQHGLARSTDTQYF	TGTGCCAGCAGCCAACATGGACTAGCGAGAAGCACAGATACGCAGTATTTT
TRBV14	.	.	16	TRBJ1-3	CASSQDPAGSGNTIYF	TGTGCCAGCAGCCAAGATCCAGCAGGATCTGGAAACACCATATATTTT
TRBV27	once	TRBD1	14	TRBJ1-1	CASSSQNRGQEAFF	TGTGCCAGCAGTTCCCAAAACAGGGGGCAGGAAGCTTTCTTT
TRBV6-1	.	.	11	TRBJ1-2	CASSESVGYTF	TGTGCCAGCAGTGAATCGGTGGGCTACACCTTC
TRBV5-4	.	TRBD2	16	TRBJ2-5	CASSLRLAGGPETQYF	TGTGCCAGCAGCTTACGCTTAGCGGGGGGGCCGGAGACCCAGTACTTC
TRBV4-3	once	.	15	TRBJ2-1	CASSQESRVGNEQFF	TGCGCCAGCAGCCAAGAGAGCAGGGTTGGCAATGAGCAGTTCTTC
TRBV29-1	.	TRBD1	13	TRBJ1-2	CSVEGQGFSGYTF	TGCAGCGTTGAGGGACAGGGTTTTAGTGGCTACACCTTC
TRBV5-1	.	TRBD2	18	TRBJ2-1	CASSLGLGAGGGASEQFF	TGCGCCAGCAGCTTGGGCCTCGGGGCGGGGGGAGGGGCAAGTGAGCAGTTCTTC
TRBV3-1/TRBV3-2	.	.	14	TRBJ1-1	CASSLRHRPTEAFF	TGTGCCAGCAGCCTACGACACCGTCCCACTGAAGCTTTCTTT
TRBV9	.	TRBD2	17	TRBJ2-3	CASNPGLAGGPADTQYF	TGTGCCAGCAACCCGGGACTAGCGGGGGGGCCCGCAGATACGCAGTATTTT
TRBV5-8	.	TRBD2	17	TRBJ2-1	CASSPSGRASSYNEQFF	TGTGCCAGCAGCCCCAGCGGGAGGGCCTCCTCCTACAATGAGCAGTTCTTC
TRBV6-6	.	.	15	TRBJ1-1	CASRTRRSENTEAFF	TGTGCCAGCAGGACCCGGCGGTCCGAAAACACTGAAGCTTTCTTT
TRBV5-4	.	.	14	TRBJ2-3	CAFPLSGNTDTQYF	TGTGCATTTCCTCTTAGCGGAAACACAGATACGCAGTATTTT
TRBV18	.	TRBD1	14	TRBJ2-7	CASSPRQGDPTQYF	TGTGCCAGCTCACCAAGACAGGGAGATCCTACTCAGTACTTC